This T cell receptor beta chain was captured in a study of T cells in Graves' hyperthyroidism and ophthalmopathy. Study results and limitations: In blood, most of the thyroid clonotypes expanded above 0.001 were also present.

Authors of the study amplified TCR beta CDR3 regions from RNA transcripts. Carried out on the TCR CDR3, a first-round RT-PCR used the HTBI primer set. TCRdb re-called the multiplex PCR reads through MiXCR, storing one row per CDR3 protein. This sample yields about 410,000 distinct CDR3 sequences, of which 14% to 15% are seen a single time; 13% belongs to the top ten. Germline V gene data show CDR1 as ENHRY and CDR2 as SYGVKD. There are 12 residues in the CDR3. The V end lost 5 bases, the J end lost 8 bases, and 10 bases lay between the germline ends. It was uncontrolled infection, other autoimmune disease, pregnancy or lactation that excluded patients. Fresh peripheral blood, less than 11 ml of it, supplied the PBMCs. This clonotype was observed many times. No antigen is known for it.

V and J are TRBV10-3 and TRBJ2-1; weak D call: TRBD2 (6 bases). The origin of this receptor is a man in his late teens or twenties with Graves' ophthalmopathy. Material for sequencing was blood. In DNA form, the CDR3 reads TGTGCCATCAGTCGCGGGATGGATGAGCAGTTCTTC. This codes for CAISRGMDEQFF.